This T cell receptor (beta chain) derives from a study of blood T cell repertoires in COVID-19. The overall study: The United States, Italy and Spain were the sources of the acute and convalescent COVID-19 samples. PBMCs, B-cell-depleted T cells, or T cells were the source of the cDNA or gDNA that made up the material.

Authors' processing steps: Amplification with reference gene primers provided the estimates of nucleated cell counts. Measured with immunoSEQ multiplex PCR; TCRdb has only the in-frame clones, and not every one. V and J calls and clone size come straight from that table; D and trimming were deduced from the DNA. The data hold about 75,000 clones, with approximately 79% observed a single time. The junction had 14 bases not matched to a gene; V was cut back by 2 bases and J by 4 bases. CDR3 length: 19 amino acids. CDR1 and CDR2 (germline): KGHSH, LQKENI. Sequencing was performed on peripheral blood. This chain connects TRBV18 to TRBJ2-1; TRBD2 agrees at 10 bases. The TCR originated in a woman of 80 years or more with active or convalescent COVID-19. The CDR3 nucleotides read TGTGCCAGCTCACCATGGCCTAGCGGGAGCCGCGTTTCTTACAATGAGCAGTTCTTC. Amino acid sequence: CASSPWPSGSRVSYNEQFF.